The present T cell receptor (beta chain) was sequenced within a study of shared clonotypes between healthy human individuals. Study details: Donors had three CD4 naive, three CD4 memory, two CD8 naive and one CD8 memory plate apiece.

The method was immunoSEQ multiplex PCR; TCRdb's version includes in-frame clones alone and lacks a portion of them. Of about 2 million clones listed, about 95% are singletons. The CDR3 is 15 residues long. Germline CDR1 is MNHEY and CDR2 is SVGAGI. As to this clone: Its antigen is not identified. Germline and junction disagree at one end, which may indicate a read error.

General observations from the study: Researchers found naive subsets generally carried larger estimated richness than memory subsets. Several donors held about 5% of naive CD4 clonotypes in common.

The receptor was isolated from a man aged 18 to 30 in good health. The genes are TRBV6-5 and TRBJ2-7; tentative D call: TRBD1 (7 bases). The sequencing input was naive CD4+ T cells sorted from blood. The subset denotes: CD45RA+ positively selected. The CDR3 region is CASSASGGKGYEQYF. The CDR3 coding sequence is TGTGCCAGCAGCGCTTCAGGGGGGAAGGGCTACGAGCAATACTTC.